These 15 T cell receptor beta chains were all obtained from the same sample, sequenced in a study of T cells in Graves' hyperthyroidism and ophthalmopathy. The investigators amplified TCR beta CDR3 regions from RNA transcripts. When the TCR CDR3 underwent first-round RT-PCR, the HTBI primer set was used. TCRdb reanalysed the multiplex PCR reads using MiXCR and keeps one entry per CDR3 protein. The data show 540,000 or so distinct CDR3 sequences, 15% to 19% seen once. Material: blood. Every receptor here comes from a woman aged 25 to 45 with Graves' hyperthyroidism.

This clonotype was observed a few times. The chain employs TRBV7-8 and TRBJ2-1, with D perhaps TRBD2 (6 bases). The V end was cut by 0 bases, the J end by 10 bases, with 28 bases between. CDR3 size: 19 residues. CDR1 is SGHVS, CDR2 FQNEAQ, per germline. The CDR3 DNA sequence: TGTGCCAGCAGCTTAGCGGATAACTATCACGGGAGCGTGTTTAACGAGCAGTTCTTC. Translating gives CASSLADNYHGSVFNEQFF. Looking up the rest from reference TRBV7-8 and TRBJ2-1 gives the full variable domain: GAGVSQSPRYKVAKRGQDVALRCDPISGHVSLFWYQQALGQGPEFLTYFQNEAQLDKSGLPSDRFFAERPEGSVSTLKIQRTQQEDSAVYLCASSLADNYHGSVFNEQFFGPGTRLTVL.

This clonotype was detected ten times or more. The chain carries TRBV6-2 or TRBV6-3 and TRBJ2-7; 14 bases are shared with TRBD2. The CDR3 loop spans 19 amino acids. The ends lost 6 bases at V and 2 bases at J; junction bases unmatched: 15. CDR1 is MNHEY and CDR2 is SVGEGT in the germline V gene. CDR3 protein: CASSSLGLAGGPPTYEQYF. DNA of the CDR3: TGTGCCAGCAGCAGTCTCGGACTAGCGGGAGGCCCACCCACCTACGAGCAGTACTTC.

CDR3 in amino acids: CAWTFGTSSYTQYF. The CDR3 DNA reads as TGTGCCTGGACCTTCGGGACTAGTAGCTATACGCAGTATTTT. The V gene is TRBV30, the J gene TRBJ2-3; 8 bases agree with TRBD2. The V segment lost 4 bases and the J segment 7 bases; nucleotides outside the gene matches: 10. Germline V gene lookup returns CDR1 GTSNPN and CDR2 SVGIG (reference sequence). CDR3 size: 14 residues.

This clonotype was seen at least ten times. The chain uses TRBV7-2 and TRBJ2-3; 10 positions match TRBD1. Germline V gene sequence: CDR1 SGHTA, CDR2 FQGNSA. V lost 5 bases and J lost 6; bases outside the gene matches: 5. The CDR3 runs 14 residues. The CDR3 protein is CASSATGGADTQYF. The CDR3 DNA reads TGTGCCAGCAGCGCGACAGGGGGCGCCGATACGCAGTATTTT.

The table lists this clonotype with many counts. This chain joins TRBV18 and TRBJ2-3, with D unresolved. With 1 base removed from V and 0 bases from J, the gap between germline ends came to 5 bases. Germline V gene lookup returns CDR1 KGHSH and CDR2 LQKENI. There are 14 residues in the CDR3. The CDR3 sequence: CASSPQGSTDTQYF. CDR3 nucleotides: TGTGCCAGCTCACCACAAGGTAGCACAGATACGCAGTATTTT.

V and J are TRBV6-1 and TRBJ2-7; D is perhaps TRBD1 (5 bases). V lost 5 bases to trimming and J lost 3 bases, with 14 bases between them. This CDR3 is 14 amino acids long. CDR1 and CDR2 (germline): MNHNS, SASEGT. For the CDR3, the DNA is TGTGCCAGCAGTAAGCCAGGGAATATCTACGAGCAGTACTTC. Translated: CASSKPGNIYEQYF.

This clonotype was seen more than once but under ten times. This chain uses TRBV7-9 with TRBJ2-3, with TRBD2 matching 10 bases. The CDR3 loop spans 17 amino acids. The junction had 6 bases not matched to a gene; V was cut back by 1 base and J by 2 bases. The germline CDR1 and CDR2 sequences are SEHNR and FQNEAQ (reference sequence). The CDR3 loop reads CASSLGDTSGNTDTQYF. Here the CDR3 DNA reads TGTGCCAGCAGCTTAGGAGATACTAGCGGGAACACAGATACGCAGTATTTT.

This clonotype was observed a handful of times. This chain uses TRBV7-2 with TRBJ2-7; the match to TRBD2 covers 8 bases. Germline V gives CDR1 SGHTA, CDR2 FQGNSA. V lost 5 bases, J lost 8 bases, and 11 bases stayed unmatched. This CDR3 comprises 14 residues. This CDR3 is CASSQGAGGFKQYF. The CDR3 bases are TGTGCCAGCAGCCAAGGGGCGGGAGGCTTTAAGCAGTACTTC. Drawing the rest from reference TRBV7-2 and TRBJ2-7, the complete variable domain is GAGVSQSPSNKVTEKGKDVELRCDPISGHTALYWYRQSLGQGLEFLIYFQGNSAPDKSGLPSDRFSAERTGGSVSTLTIQRTQQEDSAVYLCASSQGAGGFKQYFGPGTRLTVT.

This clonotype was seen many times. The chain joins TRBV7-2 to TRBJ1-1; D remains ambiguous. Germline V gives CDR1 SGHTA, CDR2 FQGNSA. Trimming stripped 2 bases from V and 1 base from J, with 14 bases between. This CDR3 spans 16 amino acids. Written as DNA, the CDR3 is TGTGCCAGCAGCTTATTCGGGTTTGGGCCGAACACTGAAGCTTTCTTT. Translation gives CASSLFGFGPNTEAFF.

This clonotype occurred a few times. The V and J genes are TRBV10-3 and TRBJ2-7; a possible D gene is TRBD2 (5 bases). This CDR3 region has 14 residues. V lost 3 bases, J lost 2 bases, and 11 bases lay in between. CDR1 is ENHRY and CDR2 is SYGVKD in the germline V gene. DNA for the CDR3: TGTGCCATCAGTGAAGGACTGCCGACCTACGAGCAGTACTTC. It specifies CAISEGLPTYEQYF.

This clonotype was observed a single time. CDR3 bases: TGTGCCATCAGAAGAGACACTGAAGCTTTCTTT. Encoded protein: CAIRRDTEAFF. This chain uses TRBV10-3 with TRBJ1-1; unclear D gene. The CDR3 extends over 11 amino acids. Germline lookup yields CDR1 ENHRY and CDR2 SYGVKD. The V end lost 6 bases, the J end lost 3 bases, and 5 bases lay between the germline ends.

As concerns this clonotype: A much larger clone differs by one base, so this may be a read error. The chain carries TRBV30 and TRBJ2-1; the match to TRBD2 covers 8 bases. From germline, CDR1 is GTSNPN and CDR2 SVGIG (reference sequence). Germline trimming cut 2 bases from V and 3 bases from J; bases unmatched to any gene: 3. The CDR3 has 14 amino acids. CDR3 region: CAWSPLAGYNEQFF. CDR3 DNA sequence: TGTGCCTGGAGTCCGCTAGCGGGCTACAATGAGCAGTTCTTC. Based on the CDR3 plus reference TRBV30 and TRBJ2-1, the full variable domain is SQTIHQWPATLVQPVGSPLSLECTVEGTSNPNLYWYRQAAGRGLQLLFYSVGIGQISSEVPQNLSASRPQDRQFILSSKKLLLSDSGFYLCAWSPLAGYNEQFFGPGTRLTVL.

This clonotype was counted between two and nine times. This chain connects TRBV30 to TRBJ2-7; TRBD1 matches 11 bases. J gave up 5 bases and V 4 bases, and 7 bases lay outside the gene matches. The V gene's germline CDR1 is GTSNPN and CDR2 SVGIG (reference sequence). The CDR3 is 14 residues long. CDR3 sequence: CAWTPGQGGDEQYF. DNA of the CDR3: TGTGCCTGGACTCCGGGACAGGGGGGGGACGAGCAGTACTTC.

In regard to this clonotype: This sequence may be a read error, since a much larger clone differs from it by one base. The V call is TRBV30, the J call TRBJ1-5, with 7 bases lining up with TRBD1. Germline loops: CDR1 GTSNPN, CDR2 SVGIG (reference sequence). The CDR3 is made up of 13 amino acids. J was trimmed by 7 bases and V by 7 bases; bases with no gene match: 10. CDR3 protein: CASRGTGDQPQHF. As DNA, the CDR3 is TGTGCCTCGAGAGGAACAGGGGACCAGCCCCAGCATTTT.

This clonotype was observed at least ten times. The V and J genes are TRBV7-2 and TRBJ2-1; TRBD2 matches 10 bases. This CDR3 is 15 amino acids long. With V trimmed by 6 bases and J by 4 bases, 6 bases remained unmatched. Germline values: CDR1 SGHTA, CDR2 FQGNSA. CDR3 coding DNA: TGTGCCAGCAGTTCCGGGACTAGCGTATACAATGAGCAGTTCTTC. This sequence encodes CASSSGTSVYNEQFF.